This T cell receptor (beta chain) was captured by sequencing in a study of blood T cell repertoires in COVID-19. At the level of the study: COVID-19 samples collected from the United States, Italy and Spain covered acute and convalescent phases. Sample material is recorded as cDNA or gDNA derived from T cells, B-cell-depleted T cells, or PBMCs.

Original processing notes: Reference gene primer amplification in the assay estimated nucleated cell counts. Sequencing was performed with immunoSEQ multiplex PCR; in TCRdb, only in-frame clones are kept and a portion is missing. The V and J calls and the clone size are those of that table, but D and trimming were determined from the DNA. This sample has some 330,000 clones, with 70% to 90% found just once. From germline, CDR1 is GTSNPN and CDR2 SVGIG (reference sequence). The CDR3 is 13 residues long. V trimming: 2 bases; J trimming: 4 bases; junction bases outside the gene matches: 4. The clonotype comes from a woman between 50 and 59 years old with active or convalescent COVID-19. The chain has TRBV30 and TRBJ1-2; 7 positions agree with TRBD1. Sequences were obtained from peripheral blood. CDR3 in amino acids: CAWSPDRAYGYTF. The CDR3 region has the DNA TGTGCCTGGAGTCCTGACAGGGCCTATGGCTACACCTTC. Full variable domain (rest looked up from reference TRBV30 and TRBJ1-2): SQTIHQWPATLVQPVGSPLSLECTVEGTSNPNLYWYRQAAGRGLQLLFYSVGIGQISSEVPQNLSASRPQDRQFILSSKKLLLSDSGFYLCAWSPDRAYGYTFGSGTRLTVV.